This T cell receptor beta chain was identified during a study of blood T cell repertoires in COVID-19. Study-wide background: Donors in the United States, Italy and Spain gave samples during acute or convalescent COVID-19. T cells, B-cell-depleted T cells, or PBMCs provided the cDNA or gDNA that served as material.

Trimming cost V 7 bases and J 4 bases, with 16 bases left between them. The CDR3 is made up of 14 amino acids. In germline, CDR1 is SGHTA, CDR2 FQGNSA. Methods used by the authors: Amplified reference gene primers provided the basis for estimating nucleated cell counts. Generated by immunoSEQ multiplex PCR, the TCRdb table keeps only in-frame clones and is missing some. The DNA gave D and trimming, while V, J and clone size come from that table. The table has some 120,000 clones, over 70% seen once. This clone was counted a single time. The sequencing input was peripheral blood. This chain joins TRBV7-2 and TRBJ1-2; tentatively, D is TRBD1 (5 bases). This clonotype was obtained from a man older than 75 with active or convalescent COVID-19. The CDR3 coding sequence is TGTGCCAGCACCTCGGACCCAGGGTTCTATGGCTACACCTTC. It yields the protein CASTSDPGFYGYTF.